This TCR beta chain is from a study of cytomegalovirus exposure and HLA in healthy donors. Overall study context: Sequencing of 150 million to 200 million T cells in an earlier analysis found under 120 million unique TCR beta sequences. HLA-typed donors were the source of 80 million to 90 million unique TCRs, which an early data release held.

About this clone: Its target is unknown.

The V and J ends lost 1 base and 6 bases, in that order; junction bases with no gene match: 5. The germline V gene has CDR1 MGHRA and CDR2 YSYEKL. The CDR3 is 15 residues long. Broader study findings: Productive status was seen about 87% or about 30% of the time for most TCR beta V segments in an earlier analysis. Overall, around 160 TCR beta chains were annotated as cytomegalovirus-associated.

The PCR made use of 60 Vbeta and 13 Jbeta primers. Sequenced by immunoSEQ multiplex PCR; TCRdb stores in-frame clones only, minus some. Counted here are some 110,000 clones, around 80% occurring once; the ten biggest clones make up 1.1%. The V gene is TRBV4-1, the J gene TRBJ2-5, with TRBD1 matching over 10 bases. Sample: PBMCs. The clonotype originates from a woman younger than 45 in good health and CMV-seronegative. The CDR3 bases are TGCGCCAGCAGCCAAGCCCGGGACAGGGGTCAGACCCAGTACTTC. Translated: CASSQARDRGQTQYF.